The clone carrying this T cell receptor beta chain was counted a single time. Profiled with immunoSEQ multiplex PCR; TCRdb holds only in-frame clones, not every one. The top ten clones hold under 8.5% of a sample with roughly 570,000 clones, roughly nine tenths of them seen once. The germline V gene has CDR1 SGHRS and CDR2 YFSETQ. Losses at the gene ends were 4 bases for V and 8 bases for J; bases not matched to a gene: 8. The CDR3 runs to 16 residues. This entry is derived from a study of blood T cell repertoires in COVID-19. Study context: The United States, Italy and Spain supplied acute and convalescent COVID-19 samples. T cells, B-cell-depleted T cells, or PBMCs provided the cDNA or gDNA that served as material.

Seattle patients were enrolled while actively infected and followed longitudinally. The chain joins TRBV5-1 to TRBJ2-1; TRBD2 matches 14 bases. The specimen sequenced was peripheral blood. This TCR was recovered from a woman aged 50 to 60 with COVID-19, enrolled during active disease. CDR3 amino acids: CASSGRTSGGLYEQFF. CDR3 DNA: TGCGCCAGCAGCGGGCGGACTAGCGGGGGGCTATATGAGCAGTTCTTC.